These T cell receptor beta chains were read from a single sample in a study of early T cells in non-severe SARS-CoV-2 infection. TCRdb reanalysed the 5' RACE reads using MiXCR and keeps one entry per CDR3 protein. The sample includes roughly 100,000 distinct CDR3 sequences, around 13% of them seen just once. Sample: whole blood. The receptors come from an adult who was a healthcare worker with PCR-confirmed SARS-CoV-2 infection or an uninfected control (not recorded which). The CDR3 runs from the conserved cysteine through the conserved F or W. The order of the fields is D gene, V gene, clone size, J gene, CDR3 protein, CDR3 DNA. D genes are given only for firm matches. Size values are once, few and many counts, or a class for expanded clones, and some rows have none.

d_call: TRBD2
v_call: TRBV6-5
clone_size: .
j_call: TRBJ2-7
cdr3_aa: CASKPGTSLVEQYF
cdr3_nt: TGTGCCAGCAAGCCCGGGACTAGTCTGGTAGAGCAGTACTTC

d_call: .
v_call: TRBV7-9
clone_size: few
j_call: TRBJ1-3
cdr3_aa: CASGIQGPGNTIYF
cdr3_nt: TGTGCCAGCGGAATACAGGGTCCTGGAAACACCATATATTTT

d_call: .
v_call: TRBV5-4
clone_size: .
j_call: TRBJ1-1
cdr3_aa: CASSPDAKGLVEAFF
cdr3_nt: TGTGCCAGCAGCCCGGACGCTAAGGGACTGGTTGAAGCTTTCTTT

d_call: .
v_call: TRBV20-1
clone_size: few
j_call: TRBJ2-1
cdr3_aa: CSARGPTHNEQFF
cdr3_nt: TGCAGTGCTAGAGGACCTACACACAATGAGCAGTTCTTC

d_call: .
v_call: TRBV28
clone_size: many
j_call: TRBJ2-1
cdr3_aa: CASRNIGNEQFF
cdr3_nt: TGTGCCAGCAGGAATATAGGTAATGAGCAGTTCTTC

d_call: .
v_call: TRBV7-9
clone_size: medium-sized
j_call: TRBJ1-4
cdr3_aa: CASSRKNEKLFF
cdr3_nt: TGTGCCAGCAGTCGAAAGAATGAAAAACTGTTTTTT

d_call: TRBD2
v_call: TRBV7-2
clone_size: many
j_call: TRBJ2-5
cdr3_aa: CASSLVAGILQETQYF
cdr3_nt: TGTGCCAGCAGCCTAGTAGCGGGAATCTTACAAGAGACCCAGTACTTC

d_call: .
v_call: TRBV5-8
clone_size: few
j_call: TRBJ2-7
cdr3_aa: CASSLGRATYEQYF
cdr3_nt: TGTGCCAGCAGCTTGGGACGGGCCACCTACGAGCAGTACTTC

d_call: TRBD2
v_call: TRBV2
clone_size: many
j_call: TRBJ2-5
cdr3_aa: CASRSAGVFAETQYF
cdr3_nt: TGTGCCAGCAGATCAGCGGGAGTCTTTGCAGAGACCCAGTACTTC

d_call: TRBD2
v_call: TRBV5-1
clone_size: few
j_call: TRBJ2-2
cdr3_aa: CASSLLAGATGELFF
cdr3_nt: TGCGCCAGCAGCTTGCTAGCGGGAGCTACCGGGGAGCTGTTTTTT

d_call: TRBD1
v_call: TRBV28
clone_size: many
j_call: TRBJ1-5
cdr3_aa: CASSSFRGHSSNQPQHF
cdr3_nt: TGTGCCAGCAGTTCATTTAGGGGGCATTCGAGCAATCAGCCCCAGCATTTT

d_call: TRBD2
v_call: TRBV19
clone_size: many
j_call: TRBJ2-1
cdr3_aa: CASSILGSSGRDEQFF
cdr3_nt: TGTGCCAGTAGTATCCTGGGATCTAGCGGGAGGGATGAGCAGTTCTTC

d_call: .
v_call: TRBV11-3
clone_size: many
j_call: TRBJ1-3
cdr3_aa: CASRPDGSGNTIYF
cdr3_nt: TGTGCCAGCAGACCGGACGGCTCTGGAAACACCATATATTTT

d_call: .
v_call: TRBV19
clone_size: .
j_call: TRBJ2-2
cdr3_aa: CASSPTGGVGGELFF
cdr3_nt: TGTGCCAGTAGTCCGACAGGAGGGGTCGGCGGGGAGCTGTTTTTT

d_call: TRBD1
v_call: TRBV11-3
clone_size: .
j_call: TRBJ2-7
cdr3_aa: CASSHADRENYEQYF
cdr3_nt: TGTGCCAGCAGTCACGCGGACAGGGAAAACTACGAGCAGTACTTC

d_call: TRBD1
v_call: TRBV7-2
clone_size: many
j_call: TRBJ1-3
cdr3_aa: CASSLQGQKRNTIYF
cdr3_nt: TGTGCCAGCAGCTTACAGGGACAGAAACGAAACACCATATATTTT

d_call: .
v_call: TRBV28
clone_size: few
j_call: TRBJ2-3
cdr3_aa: CASSLVGQLTDTQYF
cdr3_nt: TGTGCCAGCAGTTTAGTTGGACAGCTCACAGATACGCAGTATTTT

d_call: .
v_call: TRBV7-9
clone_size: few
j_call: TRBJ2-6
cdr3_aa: CASSLEWGMKVISGANVLTF
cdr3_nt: TGTGCCAGCAGCTTAGAATGGGGAATGAAGGTGATCTCTGGGGCCAACGTCCTGACTTTC

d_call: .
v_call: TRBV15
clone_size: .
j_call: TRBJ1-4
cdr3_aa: CATSRNRMGTVNEKLFF
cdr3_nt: TGTGCCACCAGCAGAAATAGGATGGGTACTGTTAATGAAAAACTGTTTTTT

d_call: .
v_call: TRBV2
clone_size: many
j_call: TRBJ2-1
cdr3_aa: CASTEPLQSDEQFF
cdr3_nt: TGTGCCAGCACTGAACCTCTACAATCCGATGAGCAGTTCTTC

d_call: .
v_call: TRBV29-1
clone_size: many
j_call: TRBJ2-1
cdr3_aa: CSVEKGTYNEQFF
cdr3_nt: TGCAGCGTTGAAAAGGGTACCTACAATGAGCAGTTCTTC

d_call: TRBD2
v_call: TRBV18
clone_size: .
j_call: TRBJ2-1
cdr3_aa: CASSPFSGKDNEQFF
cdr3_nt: TGTGCCAGCTCGCCTTTTAGCGGGAAAGACAATGAGCAGTTCTTC

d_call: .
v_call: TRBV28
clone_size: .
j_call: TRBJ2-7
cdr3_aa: CASRRGPYEQYF
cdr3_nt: TGTGCCAGCAGGCGGGGTCCTTACGAGCAGTACTTC

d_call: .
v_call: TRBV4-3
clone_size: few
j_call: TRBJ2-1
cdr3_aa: CASSQGQEDNEQFF
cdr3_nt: TGCGCCAGCAGCCAAGGACAGGAAGACAATGAGCAGTTCTTC

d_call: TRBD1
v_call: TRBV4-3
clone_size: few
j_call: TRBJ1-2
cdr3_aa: CASSQVQTGAGYGYTF
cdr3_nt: TGCGCCAGCAGCCAAGTTCAGACAGGGGCCGGCTATGGCTACACCTTC

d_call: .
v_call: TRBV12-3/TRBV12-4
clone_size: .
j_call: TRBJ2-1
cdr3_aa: CASSWGTENEQFF
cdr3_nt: TGTGCCAGCAGTTGGGGAACAGAAAATGAGCAGTTCTTC

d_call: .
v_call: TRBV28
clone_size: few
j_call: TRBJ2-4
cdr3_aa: CASSLVRFRIQYF
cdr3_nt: TGTGCCAGCAGTTTAGTGAGGTTCCGGATTCAGTACTTC

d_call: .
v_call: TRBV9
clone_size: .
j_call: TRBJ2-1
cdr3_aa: CASSARDGSYNEQFF
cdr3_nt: TGTGCCAGCAGCGCCCGGGACGGCTCCTACAATGAGCAGTTCTTC

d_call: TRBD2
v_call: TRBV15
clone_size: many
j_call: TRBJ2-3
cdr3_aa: CATSTLAGDGDTQYF
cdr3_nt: TGTGCCACCAGCACCCTAGCGGGAGACGGCGATACGCAGTATTTT

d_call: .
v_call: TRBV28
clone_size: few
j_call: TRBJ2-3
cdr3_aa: CASSLGGRLRGDTQYF
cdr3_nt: TGTGCCAGCAGTTTAGGGGGACGACTACGGGGGGATACGCAGTATTTT

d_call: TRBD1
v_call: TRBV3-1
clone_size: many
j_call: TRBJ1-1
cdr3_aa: CASSQVGGTGRGAFF
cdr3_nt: TGTGCCAGCAGCCAAGTTGGAGGGACAGGGAGGGGAGCTTTCTTT

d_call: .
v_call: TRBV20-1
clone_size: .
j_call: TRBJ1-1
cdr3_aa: CSAAQGYTEAFF
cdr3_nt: TGCAGTGCGGCACAGGGATACACTGAAGCTTTCTTT

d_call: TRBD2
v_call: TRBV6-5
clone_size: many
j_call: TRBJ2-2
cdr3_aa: CASSYLRRLAGGPGELFF
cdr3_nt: TGTGCCAGCAGTTATCTCCGGAGACTAGCGGGAGGGCCCGGGGAGCTGTTTTTT

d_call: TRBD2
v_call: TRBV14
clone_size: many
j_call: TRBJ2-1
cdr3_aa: CASSPAGGRVEQFF
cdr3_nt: TGTGCCAGCAGCCCAGCGGGAGGGCGTGTCGAGCAGTTCTTC

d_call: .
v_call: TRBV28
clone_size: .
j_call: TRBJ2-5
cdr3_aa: CASSFPPREETQYF
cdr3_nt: TGTGCCAGCAGTTTCCCCCCGAGGGAAGAGACCCAGTACTTC

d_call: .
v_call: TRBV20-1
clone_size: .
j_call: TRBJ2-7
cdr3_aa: CSASQELGGEQYF
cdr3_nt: TGCAGTGCTAGCCAGGAGTTGGGGGGCGAGCAGTACTTC

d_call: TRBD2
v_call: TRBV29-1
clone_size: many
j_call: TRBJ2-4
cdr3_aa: CSVEGGLPYIQYF
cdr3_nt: TGCAGCGTTGAGGGAGGGCTTCCGTACATTCAGTACTTC

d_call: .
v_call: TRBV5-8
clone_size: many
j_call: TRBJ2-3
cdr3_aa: CASSLLVASTDTQYF
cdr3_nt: TGTGCCAGCAGCTTGCTGGTAGCTAGCACAGATACGCAGTATTTT

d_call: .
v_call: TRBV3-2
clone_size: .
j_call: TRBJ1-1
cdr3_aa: CASSRGEAFF
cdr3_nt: TGTGCCAGCAGCCGGGGGGAAGCTTTCTTT

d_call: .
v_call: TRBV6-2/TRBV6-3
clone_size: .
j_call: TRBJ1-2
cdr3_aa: CASTGSQGPYGYTF
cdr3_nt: TGTGCCAGCACCGGAAGCCAGGGACCCTATGGCTACACCTTC

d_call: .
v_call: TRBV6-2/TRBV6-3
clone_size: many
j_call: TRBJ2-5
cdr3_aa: CASSYLQTQYF
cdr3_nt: TGTGCCAGCAGTTACTTGCAGACCCAGTACTTC

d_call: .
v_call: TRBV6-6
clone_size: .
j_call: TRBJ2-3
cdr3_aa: CASTLPAGADTQYF
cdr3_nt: TGTGCCAGCACCCTTCCGGCAGGGGCAGATACGCAGTATTTT

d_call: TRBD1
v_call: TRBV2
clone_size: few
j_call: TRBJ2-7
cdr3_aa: CASRSQGSSYEQYF
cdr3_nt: TGTGCCAGCAGATCACAGGGGAGCTCCTACGAGCAGTACTTC

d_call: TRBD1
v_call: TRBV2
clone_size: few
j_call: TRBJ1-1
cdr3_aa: CASNRGTNTEAFF
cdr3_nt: TGTGCCAGCAACAGGGGGACGAACACTGAAGCTTTCTTT

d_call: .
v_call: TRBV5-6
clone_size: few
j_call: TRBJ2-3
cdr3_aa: CASSLVSVRSTDTQYF
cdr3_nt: TGTGCCAGCAGCTTGGTTAGCGTCAGATCAACAGATACGCAGTATTTT

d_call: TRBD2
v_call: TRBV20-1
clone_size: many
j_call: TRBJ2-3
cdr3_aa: CSARYTSGGRDTQYF
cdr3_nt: TGCAGTGCTAGATACACTAGCGGGGGGAGAGATACGCAGTATTTT